The clone carrying this T cell receptor (beta chain) turned up a few times. The antigen remains unidentified. The sample is drawn from a study of T cells after yellow fever vaccination. The wider study: Libraries from low-cell-number fractions were prepared with the SMART-Seq v4 Ultra Low Input RNA kit.

Researchers made TCR cDNA using 5'RACE template switching, and this step added a universal primer site and UMIs. TCRdb used MiXCR to reprocess the 5' RACE reads, holding one entry per CDR3 protein. The profile covers 450,000 to 600,000 distinct CDR3 sequences, with about 13% appearing a single time and 11% to 15% taken by the ten largest. Broader study findings: Compared with primary, the secondary response was weaker and peaked at day 5, not 15.

Trimming pared 5 bases from V and 4 bases from J, leaving 10 bases between. The CDR3 runs 12 residues. CDR1 SGDLS and CDR2 YYNGEE come from the germline V gene. This specimen was PBMCs, taken on the day of the yellow fever booster vaccination. This sequence was found in a young man who received the YFV17D yellow fever vaccine. The genes are TRBV9 and TRBJ2-7; D unclear. The CDR3 bases are TGTGCCAGCAGTGGTATTGGGTACGAGCAGTACTTC. Amino acids: CASSGIGYEQYF.